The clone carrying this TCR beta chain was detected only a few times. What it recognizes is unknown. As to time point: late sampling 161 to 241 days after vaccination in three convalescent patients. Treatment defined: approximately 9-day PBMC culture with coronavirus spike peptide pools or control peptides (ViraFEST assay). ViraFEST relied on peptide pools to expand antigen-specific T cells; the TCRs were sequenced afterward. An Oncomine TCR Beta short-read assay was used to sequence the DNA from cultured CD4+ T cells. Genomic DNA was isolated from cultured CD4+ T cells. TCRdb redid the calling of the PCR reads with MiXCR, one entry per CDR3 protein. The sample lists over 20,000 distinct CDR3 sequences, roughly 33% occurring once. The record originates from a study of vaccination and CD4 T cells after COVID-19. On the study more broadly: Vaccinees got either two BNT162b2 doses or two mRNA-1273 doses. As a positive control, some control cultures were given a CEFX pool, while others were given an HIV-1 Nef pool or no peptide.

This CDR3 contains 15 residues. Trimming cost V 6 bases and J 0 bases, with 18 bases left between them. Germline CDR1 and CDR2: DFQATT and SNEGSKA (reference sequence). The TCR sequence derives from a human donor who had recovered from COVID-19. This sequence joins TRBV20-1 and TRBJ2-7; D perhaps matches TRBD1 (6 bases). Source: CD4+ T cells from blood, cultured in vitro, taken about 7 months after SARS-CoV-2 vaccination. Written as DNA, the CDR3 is TGCAGTGCCTCGATCAGGGGCAGGAGCTCCTACGAGCAGTACTTC. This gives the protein CSASIRGRSSYEQYF.